This is a list of T cell receptor beta chains from one sample in a study of regulatory T cells in long-lasting Graves disease. MiXCR, run by TCRdb on the multiplex PCR reads, gives a single entry per CDR3 protein. The sample includes around 240,000 distinct CDR3 sequences, 15% to 20% seen only once; the top ten take 14%. The data also belong to a second study, concerning T cells in Graves' hyperthyroidism and ophthalmopathy.

Sequenced here: peripheral blood mononuclear cells (PBMCs), sampled at new diagnosis, from a patient treated with antithyroid drugs. These receptors originate from a woman aged 25-40 years with Graves disease. The CDR3 runs from the conserved cysteine through the conserved F or W. A D gene is named only where the DNA matches it firmly. Rows give clone size only sometimes, using once, few, many, or a class for an expanded clone.

size | J | V | D | CDR3 | DNA
many | TRBJ1-1 | TRBV9 | - | CASSPIMGRLLNTEAFF | TGTGCCAGCAGCCCAATAATGGGACGGCTATTGAACACTGAAGCTTTCTTT
many | TRBJ2-3 | TRBV5-6 | - | CASSPGGGEGTQYF | TGTGCCAGCAGCCCAGGGGGAGGGGAAGGTACGCAGTATTTT
many | TRBJ2-3 | TRBV5-1 | TRBD1 | CASSIWTGDTDTQYF | TGCGCCAGCAGCATATGGACAGGGGACACAGATACGCAGTATTTT
- | TRBJ2-5 | TRBV6-1 | TRBD2 | CASSEHTSGGETQYF | TGTGCCAGCAGTGAACATACTAGCGGGGGGGAGACCCAGTACTTC
many | TRBJ1-1 | TRBV3-1 | TRBD1 | CASSQGNRGKGTEAFF | TGTGCCAGCAGCCAAGGGAACAGGGGAAAGGGGACTGAAGCTTTCTTT
once | TRBJ2-7 | TRBV5-6 | TRBD1 | CASSSMGQGFHEQYF | TGTGCCAGCAGCTCTATGGGACAGGGATTTCACGAGCAGTACTTC
- | TRBJ2-7 | TRBV19 | - | CASSIGQNYEQYF | TGTGCCAGTAGTATCGGACAGAATTACGAGCAGTACTTC
many | TRBJ2-3 | TRBV27 | - | CASRLGRTTDTQYF | TGTGCCAGCAGATTGGGACGAACGACAGATACGCAGTATTTT
- | TRBJ2-6 | TRBV29-1 | - | CSVRPISGANVLTF | TGCAGCGTACGTCCTATTTCTGGGGCCAACGTCCTGACTTTC
- | TRBJ1-1 | TRBV7-9 | - | CASSSEDRLLLNTETFF | TGTGCCAGCAGCTCAGAGGACAGATTACTTTTGAACACTGAAACTTTCTTT
many | TRBJ1-5 | TRBV12-3/TRBV12-4 | TRBD1 | CASSLGTGWPQHF | TGTGCCAGCAGTTTAGGGACAGGGTGGCCCCAGCATTTT
many | TRBJ1-5 | TRBV5-1 | - | CASSLPRLGNQPQHF | TGCGCCAGCAGCTTACCGAGGTTGGGTAATCAGCCCCAGCATTTT
- | TRBJ2-7 | TRBV5-4 | TRBD1 | CTSSSGTGAYEQYF | TGTACCAGCAGCTCCGGGACAGGGGCCTACGAGCAGTACTTC
- | TRBJ2-1 | TRBV19 | TRBD2 | CASSIGAGGYNEQFF | TGTGCCAGTAGTATTGGAGCGGGAGGGTACAATGAGCAGTTCTTC
many | TRBJ1-4 | TRBV5-5 | - | CASSFQSGNEKLFF | TGTGCCAGCAGCTTCCAATCGGGAAATGAAAAACTGTTTTTT
many | TRBJ2-3 | TRBV20-1 | TRBD2 | CSASGPSGGAELVADTQYF | TGCAGTGCTAGTGGGCCTAGCGGGGGGGCAGAGTTGGTGGCAGATACGCAGTATTTT
many | TRBJ2-5 | TRBV9 | - | CASSVGRTVETQYF | TGTGCCAGCAGCGTAGGGCGGACTGTGGAGACCCAGTACTTC
many | TRBJ2-1 | TRBV3-1 | TRBD2 | CASSPPAGVYNEQFF | TGTGCCAGCAGCCCCCCGGCGGGGGTATACAATGAGCAGTTCTTC
- | TRBJ2-3 | TRBV7-8 | - | CASRKLTATDSTDTQYF | TGTGCCAGCAGGAAACTGACAGCCACAGATAGCACAGATACGCAGTATTTT
many | TRBJ1-6 | TRBV6-2/TRBV6-3 | - | CASSGLSNSPLHF | TGTGCCAGCTCGGGACTGAGTAATTCACCCCTCCACTTT
few | TRBJ2-7 | TRBV27 | TRBD1 | CASGRVRGQGVNEQYF | TGTGCCAGCGGTCGAGTTAGAGGACAGGGGGTGAACGAGCAGTACTTC
many | TRBJ2-1 | TRBV20-1 | - | CSARGPTHNEQFF | TGCAGTGCTAGAGGTCCCACCCACAATGAGCAGTTCTTC
many | TRBJ2-1 | TRBV7-9 | - | CASSPPNNEQFF | TGTGCCAGCAGCCCCCCAAACAATGAGCAGTTCTTC
many | TRBJ1-1 | TRBV2 | - | CATWGVPMNTEAFF | TGTGCCACTTGGGGGGTCCCCATGAACACTGAAGCTTTCTTT
many | TRBJ1-1 | TRBV7-8 | - | CASSQYTEAFF | TGTGCCAGCAGCCAATACACTGAAGCTTTCTTT
few | TRBJ2-2 | TRBV5-5 | - | CASNLPRTGIGELFF | TGTGCCAGCAACTTGCCGCGTACAGGAATCGGGGAGCTGTTTTTT
many | TRBJ1-4 | TRBV3-1 | - | CASSPRGDEKLFF | TGTGCCAGCAGTCCGAGGGGGGATGAAAAACTGTTTTTT
many | TRBJ1-2 | TRBV19 | - | CASSDPRAGLYYGYTF | TGTGCCAGTAGTGACCCGAGGGCAGGCCTATACTATGGCTACACCTTC
many | TRBJ1-1 | TRBV12-3/TRBV12-4 | - | CASLKDSSPEAFF | TGTGCCAGCCTAAAGGATTCCTCCCCTGAAGCTTTCTTT
many | TRBJ2-2 | TRBV29-1 | - | CSVGDTGELFF | TGCAGCGTTGGCGACACCGGGGAGCTGTTTTTT
many | TRBJ2-1 | TRBV6-2/TRBV6-3 | - | CASTNVRGEQFF | TGTGCCAGCACCAACGTGCGTGGTGAGCAGTTCTTC
many | TRBJ2-5 | TRBV18 | TRBD1 | CASSPETGKETQYF | TGTGCCAGCTCACCAGAGACAGGGAAAGAGACCCAGTACTTC
many | TRBJ2-3 | TRBV29-1 | - | CSVPPQSGAGTDTQYF | TGCAGCGTTCCCCCTCAGTCGGGGGCCGGCACAGATACGCAGTATTTT
many | TRBJ1-4 | TRBV4-2 | TRBD1 | CASSQPGQGETNEKLFF | TGTGCCAGCAGCCAACCGGGACAGGGCGAAACTAATGAAAAACTGTTTTTT
- | TRBJ2-7 | TRBV6-1 | - | CASSELTGTSYEQYF | TGTGCCAGCAGTGAACTTACAGGCACCTCCTACGAGCAGTACTTC
many | TRBJ1-2 | TRBV5-1 | - | CASSLAVGDYGYTF | TGCGCCAGCAGCTTGGCCGTGGGGGACTATGGCTACACCTTC
many | TRBJ1-6 | TRBV7-9 | - | CASSLRRNNSPLHF | TGTGCCAGCAGCTTGAGGAGGAATAATTCACCCCTCCACTTT
many | TRBJ1-5 | TRBV4-1 | TRBD1 | CASSQGPGQLFTYSNQPQHF | TGCGCCAGCAGCCAAGGCCCGGGACAGTTATTTACATATAGCAATCAGCCCCAGCATTTT
many | TRBJ1-6 | TRBV7-8 | TRBD1 | CASGLEGTGDNSPLHF | TGTGCCAGCGGCTTGGAGGGGACAGGGGACAATTCACCCCTCCACTTC
many | TRBJ1-3 | TRBV2 | - | CASSVGEPGNTIYF | TGTGCCAGCAGTGTCGGGGAACCCGGAAACACCATATATTTT
many | TRBJ1-6 | TRBV27 | - | CASSLTREPGVYNSPLHF | TGTGCCAGCAGTTTAACCCGGGAGCCGGGTGTCTATAATTCACCCCTCCACTTT
many | TRBJ1-2 | TRBV18 | TRBD1 | CASSPVRTGGVDGYTF | TGTGCCAGCTCACCAGTCCGGACAGGGGGCGTGGATGGCTACACCTTC
many | TRBJ1-5 | TRBV29-1 | - | CSVVVGGGQPQHF | TGCAGCGTTGTTGTCGGGGGCGGTCAGCCCCAGCATTTT
- | TRBJ2-7 | TRBV28 | TRBD1 | CASRAGTGIFEQYF | TGTGCCAGCAGGGCCGGGACAGGGATTTTCGAGCAGTACTTC
- | TRBJ2-6 | TRBV7-2 | - | CASGRTSGANVLTF | TGTGCCAGCGGACGGACCTCTGGGGCCAACGTCCTGACTTTC
- | TRBJ2-1 | TRBV6-1 | - | CASSQTREGMAAHDF | TGTGCCAGCAGTCAGACCAGGGAAGGTATGGCGGCGCATGACTTC
many | TRBJ1-1 | TRBV7-8 | TRBD1 | CASSLAVRTGKKGTEAFF | TGTGCCAGCAGCTTAGCGGTTCGGACAGGGAAAAAGGGCACTGAAGCTTTCTTT
- | TRBJ2-7 | TRBV5-1 | TRBD2 | CASSLASGGGYEQYF | TGCGCCAGCAGCTTGGCTAGCGGGGGGGGATACGAGCAGTACTTC
many | TRBJ2-2 | TRBV4-2 | - | CASSQPVGTNTGELFF | TGTGCCAGCAGCCAACCGGTTGGCACGAACACCGGGGAGCTGTTTTTT
many | TRBJ2-7 | TRBV20-1 | - | CSARDPATASYEQYF | TGCAGTGCTAGAGATCCTGCGACAGCCTCCTACGAGCAGTACTTC
- | TRBJ1-1 | TRBV5-5 | - | CASSHYFLDSMNTEAFF | TGTGCCAGCAGCCATTACTTCCTAGACAGCATGAACACTGAAGCTTTCTTT
- | TRBJ2-7 | TRBV3-1 | TRBD2 | CASSQGLTTSGMQYF | TGTGCCAGCAGCCAAGGTTTGACGACGAGCGGGATGCAGTACTTC